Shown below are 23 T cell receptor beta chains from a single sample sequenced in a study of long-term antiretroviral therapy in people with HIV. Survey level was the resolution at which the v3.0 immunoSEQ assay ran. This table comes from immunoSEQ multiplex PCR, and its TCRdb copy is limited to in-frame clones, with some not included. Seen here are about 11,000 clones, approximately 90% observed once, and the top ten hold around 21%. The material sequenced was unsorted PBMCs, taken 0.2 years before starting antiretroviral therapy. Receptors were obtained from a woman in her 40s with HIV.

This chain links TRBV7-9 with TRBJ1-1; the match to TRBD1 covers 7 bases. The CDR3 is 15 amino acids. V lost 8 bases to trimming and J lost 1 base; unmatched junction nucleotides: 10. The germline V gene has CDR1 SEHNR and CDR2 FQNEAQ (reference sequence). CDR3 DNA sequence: TGTGCCAGCCTCCCCGGGGACAGAACGAACACTGAAGCTTTCTTT. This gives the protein CASLPGDRTNTEAFF.

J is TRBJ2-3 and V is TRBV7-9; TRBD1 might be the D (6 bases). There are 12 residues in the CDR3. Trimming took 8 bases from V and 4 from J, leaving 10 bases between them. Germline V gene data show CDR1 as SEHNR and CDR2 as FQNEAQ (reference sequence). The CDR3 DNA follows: TGTGCCAGCGCTGGGGGCCCAGATACGCAGTATTTT. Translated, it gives CASAGGPDTQYF. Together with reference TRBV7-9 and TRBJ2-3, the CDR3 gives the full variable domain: DTGVSQNPRHKITKRGQNVTFRCDPISEHNRLYWYRQTLGQGPEFLTYFQNEAQLEKSRLLSDRFSAERPKGSFSTLEIQRTEQGDSAMYLCASAGGPDTQYFGPGTRLTVL.

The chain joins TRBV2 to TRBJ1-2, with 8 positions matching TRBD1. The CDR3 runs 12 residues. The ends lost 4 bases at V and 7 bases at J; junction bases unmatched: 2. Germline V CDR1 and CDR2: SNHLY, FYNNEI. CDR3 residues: CASSGTGGGYTF. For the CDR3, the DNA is TGTGCCAGCAGTGGCACAGGGGGTGGCTACACCTTC.

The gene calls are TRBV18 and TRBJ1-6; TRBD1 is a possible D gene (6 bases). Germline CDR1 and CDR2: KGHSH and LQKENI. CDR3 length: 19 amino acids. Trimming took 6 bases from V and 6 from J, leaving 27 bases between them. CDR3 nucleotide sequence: TGTGCCAGCTCCCACGAGGACAGTGGTTGGAGATATCGTAATTCACCCCTCCACTTT. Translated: CASSHEDSGWRYRNSPLHF. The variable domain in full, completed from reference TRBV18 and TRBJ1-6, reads NAGVMQNPRHLVRRRGQEARLRCSPMKGHSHVYWYRQLPEEGLKFMVYLQKENIIDESGMPKERFSAEFPKEGPSILRIQQVVRGDSAAYFCASSHEDSGWRYRNSPLHFGNGTRLTVT.

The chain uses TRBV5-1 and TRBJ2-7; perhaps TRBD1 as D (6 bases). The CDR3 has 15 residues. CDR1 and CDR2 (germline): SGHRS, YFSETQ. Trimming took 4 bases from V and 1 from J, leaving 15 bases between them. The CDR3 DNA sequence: TGCGCCAGCAGCCTGAATTCGGACAGATCCTACGAGCAGTACTTC. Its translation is CASSLNSDRSYEQYF.

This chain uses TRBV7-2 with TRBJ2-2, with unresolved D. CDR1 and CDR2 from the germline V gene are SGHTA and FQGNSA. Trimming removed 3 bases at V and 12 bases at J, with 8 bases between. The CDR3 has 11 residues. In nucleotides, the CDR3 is TGTGCCAGCAGCTTCCTAGGTCAGCTGTTTTTT. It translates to CASSFLGQLFF.

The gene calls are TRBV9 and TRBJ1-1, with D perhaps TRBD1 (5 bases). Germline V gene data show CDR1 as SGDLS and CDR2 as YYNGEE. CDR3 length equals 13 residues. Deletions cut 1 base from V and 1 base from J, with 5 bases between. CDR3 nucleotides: TGTGCCAGCAGCGTACAGGGGAACACTGAAGCTTTCTTT. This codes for CASSVQGNTEAFF.

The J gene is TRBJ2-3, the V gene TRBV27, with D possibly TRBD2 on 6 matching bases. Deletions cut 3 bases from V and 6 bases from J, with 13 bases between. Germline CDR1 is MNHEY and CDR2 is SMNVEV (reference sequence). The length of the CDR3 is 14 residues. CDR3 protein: CASSFAGFPDTQYF. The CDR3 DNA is TGTGCCAGCAGTTTTGCGGGGTTCCCGGATACGCAGTATTTT.

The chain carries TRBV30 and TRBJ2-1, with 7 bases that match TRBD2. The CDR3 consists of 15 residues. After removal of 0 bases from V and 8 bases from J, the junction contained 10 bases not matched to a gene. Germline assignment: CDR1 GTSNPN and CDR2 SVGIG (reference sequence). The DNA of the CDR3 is TGTGCCTGGAGTGTACCGGGGGGTAACGTGTATGAGCAGTTCTTC. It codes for CAWSVPGGNVYEQFF.

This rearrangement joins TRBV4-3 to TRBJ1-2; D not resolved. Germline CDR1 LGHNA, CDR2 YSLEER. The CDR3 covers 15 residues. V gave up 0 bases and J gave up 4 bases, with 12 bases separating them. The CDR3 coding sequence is TGCGCCAGCAGCCAAGATACCGGATACTCCTATGGCTACACCTTC. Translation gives CASSQDTGYSYGYTF.

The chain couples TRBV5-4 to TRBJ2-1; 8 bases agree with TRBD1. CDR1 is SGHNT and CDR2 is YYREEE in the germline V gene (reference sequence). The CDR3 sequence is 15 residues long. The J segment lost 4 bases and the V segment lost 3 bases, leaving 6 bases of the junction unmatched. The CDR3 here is CASSSDRGLYNEQFF. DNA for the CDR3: TGTGCCAGCAGCTCTGACAGGGGTCTTTACAATGAGCAGTTCTTC.

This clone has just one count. The CDR3, as DNA: TGTGCCAGCAGCTGGACGGACCTGTTTGCTTTCTTT. This sequence encodes CASSWTDLFAFF. V is TRBV7-9 and J is TRBJ1-1; D call uncertain. Trimming took off 4 bases at V and 11 bases at J, with 14 bases between the two ends. Germline loops: CDR1 SEHNR, CDR2 FQNEAQ (reference sequence). The CDR3 runs 12 residues.

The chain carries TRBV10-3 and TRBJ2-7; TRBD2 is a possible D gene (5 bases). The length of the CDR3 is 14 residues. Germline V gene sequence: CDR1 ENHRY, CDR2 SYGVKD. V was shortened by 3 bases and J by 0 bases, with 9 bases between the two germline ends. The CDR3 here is CAISDTRSSYEQYF. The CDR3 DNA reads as TGTGCCATCAGTGACACTAGAAGCTCCTACGAGCAGTACTTC.

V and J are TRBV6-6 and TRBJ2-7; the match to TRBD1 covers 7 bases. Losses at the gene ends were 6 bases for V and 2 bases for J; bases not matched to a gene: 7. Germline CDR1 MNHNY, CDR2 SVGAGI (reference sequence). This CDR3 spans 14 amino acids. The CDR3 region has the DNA TGTGCCAGCAGCCCGGGACAGAGCCCCTACGAGCAGTACTTC. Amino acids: CASSPGQSPYEQYF.

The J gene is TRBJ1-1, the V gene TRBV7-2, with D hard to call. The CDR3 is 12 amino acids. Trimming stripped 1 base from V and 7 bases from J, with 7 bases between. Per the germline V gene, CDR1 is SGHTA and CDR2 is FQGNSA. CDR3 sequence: CASSLVGNEAFF. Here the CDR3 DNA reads TGTGCCAGCAGCTTAGTGGGGAATGAAGCTTTCTTT.

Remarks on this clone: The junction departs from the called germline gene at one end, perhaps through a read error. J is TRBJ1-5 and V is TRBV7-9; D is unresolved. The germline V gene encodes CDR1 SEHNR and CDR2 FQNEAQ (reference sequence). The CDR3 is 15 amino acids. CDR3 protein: CASSQDFGSNQPQHF. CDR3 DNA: TGCGCCAGCAGCCAAGATTTCGGTAGCAATCAGCCCCAGCATTTT.

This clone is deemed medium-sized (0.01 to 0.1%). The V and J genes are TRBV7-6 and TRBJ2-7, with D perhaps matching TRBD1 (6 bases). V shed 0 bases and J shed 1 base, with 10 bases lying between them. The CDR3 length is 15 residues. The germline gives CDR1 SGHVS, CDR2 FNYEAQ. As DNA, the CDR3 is TGTGCCAGCAGCTTAGCGTCGGACAGTTCCTACGAGCAGTACTTC. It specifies CASSLASDSSYEQYF.

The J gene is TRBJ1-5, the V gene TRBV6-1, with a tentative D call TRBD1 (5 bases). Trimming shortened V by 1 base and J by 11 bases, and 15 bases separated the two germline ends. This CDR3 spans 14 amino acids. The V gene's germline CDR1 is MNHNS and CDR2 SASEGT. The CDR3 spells CASSEGGLFAAQHF. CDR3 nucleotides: TGTGCCAGCAGTGAAGGGGGACTTTTCGCTGCCCAGCATTTT.

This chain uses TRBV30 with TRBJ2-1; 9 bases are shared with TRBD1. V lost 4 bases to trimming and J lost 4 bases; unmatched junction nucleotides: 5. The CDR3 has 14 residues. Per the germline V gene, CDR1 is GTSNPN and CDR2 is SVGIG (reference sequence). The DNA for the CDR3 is TGTGCCTGGACCCCGGGGACAGGGTACAATGAGCAGTTCTTC. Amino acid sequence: CAWTPGTGYNEQFF.

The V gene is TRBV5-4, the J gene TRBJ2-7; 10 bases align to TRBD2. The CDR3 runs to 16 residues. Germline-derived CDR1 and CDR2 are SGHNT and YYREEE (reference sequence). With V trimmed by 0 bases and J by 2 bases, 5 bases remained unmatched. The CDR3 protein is CASSLAGSGGTYEQYF. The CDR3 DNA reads TGTGCCAGCAGCTTGGCCGGTAGCGGGGGGACCTACGAGCAGTACTTC.

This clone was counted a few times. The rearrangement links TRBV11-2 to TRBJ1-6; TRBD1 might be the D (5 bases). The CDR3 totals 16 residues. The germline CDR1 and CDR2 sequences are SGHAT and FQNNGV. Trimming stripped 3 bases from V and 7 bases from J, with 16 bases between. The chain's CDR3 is CASSFDQGRRNSPLHF. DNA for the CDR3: TGTGCCAGCAGCTTTGATCAGGGCAGACGCAATTCACCCCTCCACTTT.

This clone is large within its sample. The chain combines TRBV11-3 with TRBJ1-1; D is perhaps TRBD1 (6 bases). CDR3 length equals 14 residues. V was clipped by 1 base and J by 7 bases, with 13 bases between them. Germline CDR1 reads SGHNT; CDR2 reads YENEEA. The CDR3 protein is CASSLGGTSREAFF. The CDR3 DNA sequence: TGTGCCAGCAGCTTAGGTGGGACAAGTCGTGAAGCTTTCTTT.

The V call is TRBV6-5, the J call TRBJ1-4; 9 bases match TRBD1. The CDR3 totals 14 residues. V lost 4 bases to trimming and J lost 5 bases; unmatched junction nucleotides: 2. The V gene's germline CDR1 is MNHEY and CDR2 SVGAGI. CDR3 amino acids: CASSSGTGNEKLFF. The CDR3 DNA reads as TGTGCCAGCAGTTCCGGGACAGGGAATGAAAAACTGTTTTTT.